This section outlines one T cell receptor beta chain sequence together with its context. Its target is unknown. Germline V gene lookup returns CDR1 MNHEY and CDR2 SMNVEV (reference sequence). CDR3 length: 13 residues. V was cut by 5 bases and J by 0 bases, with 8 bases left in between. The source of the sample is a study of CD8+ T cells in alopecia areata. Notes on the study in general: Normal scalp showed lower clonality than lesional scalp, especially alopecia totalis/universalis.

The sequencing template was cDNA reverse transcribed from extracted RNA. Generated by immunoSEQ multiplex PCR, the TCRdb table keeps only in-frame clones and is missing some. The sample lists about 97,000 clones, around 38% occurring once. This chain uses TRBV27 with TRBJ2-7; no clear D gene. This TCR was sampled from a human donor with alopecia areata. Sequenced input: CD4+ T cells sorted from blood. The CDR3 DNA sequence: TGTGCCAGCAGTGCGGCCCTCTCCTACGAGCAGTACTTC. Translated, it gives CASSAALSYEQYF.